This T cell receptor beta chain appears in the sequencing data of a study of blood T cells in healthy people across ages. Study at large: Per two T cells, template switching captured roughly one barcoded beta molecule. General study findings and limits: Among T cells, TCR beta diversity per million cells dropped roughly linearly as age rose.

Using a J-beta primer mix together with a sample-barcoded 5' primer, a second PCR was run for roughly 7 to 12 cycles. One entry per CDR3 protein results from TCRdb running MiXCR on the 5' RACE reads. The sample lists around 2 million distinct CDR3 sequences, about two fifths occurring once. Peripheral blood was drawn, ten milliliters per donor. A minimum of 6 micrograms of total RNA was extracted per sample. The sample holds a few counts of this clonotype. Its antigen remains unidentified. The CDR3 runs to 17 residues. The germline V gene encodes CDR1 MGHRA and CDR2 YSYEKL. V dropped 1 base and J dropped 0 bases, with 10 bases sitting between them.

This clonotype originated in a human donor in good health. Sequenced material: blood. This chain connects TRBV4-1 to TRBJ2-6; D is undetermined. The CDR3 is CASSQGRVYSGANVLTF. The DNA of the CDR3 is TGCGCCAGCAGCCAAGGCCGGGTCTACTCTGGGGCCAACGTCCTGACTTTC.